These T cell receptor beta chains were read from a single sample in a study of T cell repertoires in cytomegalovirus infection. TCRdb itself ran the reads through MiXCR, one entry per CDR3 protein. The data contain over 150,000 distinct CDR3 sequences, 17% of them singletons. Source material: CD8+ T cells from PBMCs. The receptors originated from a human donor in good health (CMV status not recorded). Some clones in this sample may be carry-over from other donors' samples. CDR3s include the opening cysteine and the closing phenylalanine or tryptophan. The order of the fields is J gene, clone size, D gene, V gene, CDR3 length, CDR3 DNA, CDR3 protein. A D gene is named only where the DNA matches it firmly. Clone size is given for some rows only: seen once, a few or many times, or a class if the clone is expanded.

TRBJ2-1 NA TRBD2 TRBV9 15 TGTGCCAGCAGCGTAGATAGCGGGACTGTAAATGAGCAGTTCTTC CASSVDSGTVNEQFF
TRBJ1-1 few TRBD1 TRBV20-1 16 TGCAGTGCTAGTGTCGACAGGGGTCAAATGAACACTGAAGCTTTCTTT CSASVDRGQMNTEAFF
TRBJ2-1 few NA TRBV7-2 15 TGTGCCAGCAGCTTAGTTCTGACCCCTAACAATGAGCAGTTCTTC CASSLVLTPNNEQFF
TRBJ1-2 NA NA TRBV5-1 12 TGCGCCAGCAGCTCAGGGGTTTTAGGCTACACCTTC CASSSGVLGYTF
TRBJ2-7 NA NA TRBV7-9 13 TGTGCCAGCAGCTTACCGCTTTACTACGAGCAGTACTTC CASSLPLYYEQYF
TRBJ2-7 NA TRBD1 TRBV7-9 15 TGTGCCAGCAGTGGTACAGGGGCCCCAGTCGACGAGCAGTACTTC CASSGTGAPVDEQYF
TRBJ2-6 NA TRBD2 TRBV7-9 21 TGTGCCAGCAGCTCTAAGCTTCCATGGACTAGCGGGGGGACTGGGGCCAACGTCCTGACTTTC CASSSKLPWTSGGTGANVLTF
TRBJ2-5 NA NA TRBV19 14 TGTGCCAGTAGGCCCAGCGTGTACCAAGAGACCCAGTACTTC CASRPSVYQETQYF
TRBJ2-5 NA TRBD1 TRBV7-9 14 TGTGCCAGCAGCTTAGATGCAGGGGGAGAGACCCAGTACTTC CASSLDAGGETQYF
TRBJ2-7 NA TRBD1 TRBV11-2 19 TGTGCCAGCAGCACCCCCTCAATGGACCCAGGGGGCGCCCCCTACGAGCAGTACTTC CASSTPSMDPGGAPYEQYF
TRBJ2-7 many TRBD1 TRBV7-8 15 TGTGCCAGCAGCTTGGAGACAGGGTTGAACTACGAGCAGTACTTC CASSLETGLNYEQYF
TRBJ2-1 few TRBD2 TRBV2 14 TGTGCCAGCATCTTAGCGGGGTCCCACAATGAGCAGTTCTTC CASILAGSHNEQFF
TRBJ2-5 few NA TRBV5-4 16 TGTGCCAGCAGCTCCTCCCAAACAGGGAACCAAGAGACCCAGTACTTC CASSSSQTGNQETQYF
TRBJ2-7 few NA TRBV28 17 TGTGCCAGCAGTTTCTCCCCCTTGACAGGTCCCTCCTACGAGCAGTACTTC CASSFSPLTGPSYEQYF
TRBJ2-1 few NA TRBV14 11 TGTGCCAGCAGCCAGGGGTATGAGCAGTTCTTC CASSQGYEQFF
TRBJ2-2 few TRBD1 TRBV29-1 15 TGCAGCGTTACCGGGACAGGGCCTTACACCGGGGAGCTGTTTTTT CSVTGTGPYTGELFF
TRBJ1-5 NA NA TRBV28 14 TGTGCCAGCAGCTCAAGGGAAAGCAATCAGCCCCAGCATTTT CASSSRESNQPQHF
TRBJ2-7 many NA TRBV7-9 14 TGTGCCAGCAGCTTAGTAGGACTCTCCTACGAGCAGTACTTC CASSLVGLSYEQYF
TRBJ2-1 few NA TRBV14 13 TGTGCCAGCAGCCAAGATCTAACTTTTGAGCAGTTCTTC CASSQDLTFEQFF
TRBJ1-2 NA NA TRBV28 13 TGTGCCAGCAGTTCTCGAGTTAACTATGGCTACACCTTC CASSSRVNYGYTF
TRBJ2-5 few TRBD1 TRBV6-6 16 TGTGCCAGCAGTTACCTGTTGGGGACAGCACAAGAGACCCAGTACTTC CASSYLLGTAQETQYF
TRBJ2-7 many NA TRBV7-3 13 TGTGCCAGCAGCCTAACCCCTGCCTACGAGCAGTACTTC CASSLTPAYEQYF
TRBJ2-3 NA NA TRBV29-1 17 TGCAGCGTCCTAATTACTCCGACAGGGAGGCTCACAGATACGCAGTATTTT CSVLITPTGRLTDTQYF
TRBJ1-1 medium-sized NA TRBV20-1 15 TGCAGTGCTAGAGATATTTGGGGATTGAACACTGAAGCTTTCTTT CSARDIWGLNTEAFF
TRBJ1-5 many NA TRBV7-2 15 TGTGCCAGCAGCTCAGACGGGCGCTACAATCAGCCCCAGCATTTT CASSSDGRYNQPQHF
TRBJ2-3 NA TRBD1 TRBV7-9 15 TGTGCCAGCAGCCACGGGGACAGGGGGGCAGATACGCAGTATTTT CASSHGDRGADTQYF
TRBJ1-2 NA NA TRBV24-1 15 TGTGCCACCAGTGATTCAGGGGATTCTAACTATGGCTACACCTTC CATSDSGDSNYGYTF